The clone carrying this T cell receptor (beta chain) was observed a few times. The target antigen is unknown. Tumour samples came from separate, distinct regions of the hepatocellular carcinoma nodule. This record comes from a study of intratumoral heterogeneity in liver cancer. J gave up 4 bases and V 4 bases, and 3 bases lay outside the gene matches. CDR1 is SGHTA, CDR2 FQGTGA, per germline. The length of the CDR3 is 14 residues. General study points: No significant regional difference in overall T cell clonality was found. TCR sequencing reportedly confirmed RNA-seq estimates of regional differences in tumor-infiltrating lymphocyte burden.

Libraries were prepared by immunoSEQ multiplex PCR; TCRdb keeps only in-frame clonotypes and omits some of them. The data show thousands of clones, with 55% seen just once and around 13% held by the top ten. V and J are TRBV7-3 and TRBJ2-3; 9 bases align to TRBD1. The sequencing used tumor tissue, collected before any cancer treatment. The clonotype originates from a man between 65 and 85 years old with hepatocellular carcinoma. CDR3 nucleotides: TGTGCCAGCAGCTCGGGACAGGGCGCAGATACGCAGTATTTT. Its protein is CASSSGQGADTQYF.